Following are 28 T cell receptor beta chains from one sample sequenced in a study of cytomegalovirus exposure and HLA in healthy donors. Use of 60 Vbeta and 13 Jbeta primers characterized the PCR. The data were produced by immunoSEQ multiplex PCR, yet TCRdb's version contains in-frame clones alone and is incomplete. Altogether roughly 130,000 clones are present, over 70% being singletons, with the ten largest covering roughly 4.2%. The sample consisted of PBMCs. These receptors were obtained from a middle-aged woman in good health and CMV-seronegative.

The chain links TRBV27 to TRBJ1-1; TRBD1 might be the D (6 bases). The CDR3 length is 12 residues. Germline assignment: CDR1 MNHEY and CDR2 SMNVEV (reference sequence). V was trimmed by 3 bases and J by 11 bases, leaving 13 bases between them. CDR3 in amino acids: CASSLGRGPAFF. The CDR3 nucleotides are TGTGCCAGCAGTTTGGGCAGGGGACCGGCTTTCTTT.

This clone was picked up a small number of times. The chain links TRBV5-1 to TRBJ1-1; D might be TRBD1 (6 bases). The ends were cut back, 4 bases at V and 2 bases at J, with 18 bases in the middle. CDR3 length: 16 residues. Germline CDR1 reads SGHRS; CDR2 reads YFSETQ. CDR3 in amino acids: CASSPNPQGLNTEAFF. Written as DNA, the CDR3 is TGCGCCAGCAGCCCCAACCCCCAGGGGCTAAACACTGAAGCTTTCTTT.

The chain couples TRBV5-4 to TRBJ1-1; D is perhaps TRBD1 (5 bases). The CDR3 runs 15 residues. Germline V lookup: CDR1 SGHNT, CDR2 YYREEE (reference sequence). With 6 bases removed from V and 3 bases from J, the gap between germline ends came to 18 bases. Here the CDR3 reads CASTSGVGADTEAFF. DNA for the CDR3: TGTGCCAGCACCTCTGGGGTAGGGGCGGACACTGAAGCTTTCTTT.

The V and J genes are TRBV4-2 and TRBJ1-1; D may be TRBD1 (5 bases). Germline V gives CDR1 LGHNA, CDR2 YNFKEQ. With 3 bases removed from V and 0 bases from J, the gap between germline ends came to 8 bases. This CDR3 has 14 amino acids. CDR3 in DNA: TGTGCCAGCAGCCACCCGACAGTGAACACTGAAGCTTTCTTT. This codes for CASSHPTVNTEAFF.

V and J are TRBV2 and TRBJ2-3; 8 nucleotides match TRBD2. From germline, CDR1 is SNHLY and CDR2 FYNNEI. The CDR3 consists of 16 residues. The trim removed 5 bases at V and 2 bases at J, leaving 9 bases unmatched. CDR3 residues: CASSRLGTSFTDTQYF. In DNA form, the CDR3 reads TGTGCCAGCAGTCGTTTGGGGACTAGTTTCACAGATACGCAGTATTTT.

This sequence joins TRBV9 and TRBJ2-1; D not resolved. This CDR3 region has 12 residues. Germline CDR1 reads SGDLS; CDR2 reads YYNGEE. Trimming cost V 0 bases and J 8 bases, with 6 bases left between them. The CDR3 protein is CASSVDSYEQFF. Here the CDR3 DNA reads TGTGCCAGCAGCGTAGATTCATATGAGCAGTTCTTC.

This chain uses TRBV9 with TRBJ1-1; D uncertain. CDR3 length: 14 amino acids. V shed 4 bases and J shed 2 bases, with 12 bases lying between them. Germline CDR1 and CDR2: SGDLS and YYNGEE. DNA for the CDR3: TGTGCCAGCAGCACCTGGGAGTTCAACACTGAAGCTTTCTTT. Amino acid sequence: CASSTWEFNTEAFF.

The chain joins TRBV19 to TRBJ2-2, with D perhaps TRBD1 (6 bases). The CDR3 has 15 residues. CDR1 and CDR2 (germline): LNHDA, SQIVND (reference sequence). V lost 5 bases to trimming and J lost 6 bases, with 16 bases between them. CDR3 sequence: CASSRAANRAGELFF. In nucleotides, the CDR3 is TGTGCCAGTAGTCGGGCCGCAAACAGGGCCGGGGAGCTGTTTTTT.

V gene TRBV12-5 combines with J gene TRBJ1-2; TRBD1 is a possible D gene (5 bases). The V end lost 5 bases, the J end lost 8 bases, and 12 bases lay between the germline ends. Germline-derived CDR1 and CDR2 are LGHNT and FRNRAP. The CDR3 covers 12 residues. DNA of the CDR3: TGTGCTAGTGGTCAGGGCCCCTGGGGCTACACCTTC. Its protein is CASGQGPWGYTF. Together with reference TRBV12-5 and TRBJ1-2, the CDR3 gives the full variable domain: DARVTQTPRHKVTEMGQEVTMRCQPILGHNTVFWYRQTMMQGLELLAYFRNRAPLDDSGMPKDRFSAEMPDATLATLKIQPSEPRDSAVYFCASGQGPWGYTFGSGTRLTVV.

The chain recombines TRBV7-6 with TRBJ2-5; a possible D gene is TRBD2 (7 bases). The V end lost 5 bases, the J end lost 5 bases, and 18 bases lay between the germline ends. This CDR3 comprises 15 residues. CDR1 is SGHVS and CDR2 is FNYEAQ in the germline V gene. The CDR3 region is CASSRRGAVSETQYF. The CDR3 DNA is TGTGCCAGCAGCCGTCGGGGGGCAGTCTCGGAGACCCAGTACTTC. The entire variable domain, with the rest obtained from reference TRBV7-6 and TRBJ2-5, is as follows: GAGVSQSPRYKVTKRGQDVALRCDPISGHVSLYWYRQALGQGPEFLTYFNYEAQQDKSGLPNDRFSAERPEGSISTLTIQRTEQRDSAMYRCASSRRGAVSETQYFGPGTRLLVL.

The chain carries TRBV11-2 and TRBJ2-7; unclear D gene. The ends were cut back, 0 bases at V and 7 bases at J, with 22 bases in the middle. Germline values: CDR1 SGHAT, CDR2 FQNNGV. This CDR3 comprises 17 residues. CDR3 in amino acids: CASSLDRNSPISWEQYF. The CDR3 DNA reads TGTGCCAGCAGCTTAGATCGGAACAGTCCGATTAGTTGGGAGCAGTACTTC.

In its sample, this clone was seen a few times. The gene calls are TRBV5-4 and TRBJ1-1; TRBD1 is a possible D gene (5 bases). Looked up from germline, CDR1 is SGHNT and CDR2 is YYREEE (reference sequence). Trimming removed 4 bases at V and 6 bases at J, with 10 bases between. CDR3 size: 12 residues. CDR3 region: CASSPTGAEAFF. As DNA, the CDR3 is TGTGCCAGCAGCCCGACGGGGGCTGAAGCTTTCTTT.

J is TRBJ1-5 and V is TRBV18; D may be TRBD1 (6 bases). This CDR3 is built from 16 residues. V was clipped by 3 bases and J by 2 bases, with 14 bases between them. Germline lookup yields CDR1 KGHSH and CDR2 LQKENI. The CDR3 is CASSPPGAGGNQPQHF. The CDR3 DNA is TGTGCCAGCTCACCCCCCGGGGCAGGGGGCAATCAGCCCCAGCATTTT.

CDR3 residues: CASSLGLAGGPDYEQYF. DNA of the CDR3: TGTGCCAGCAGTCTCGGACTAGCGGGAGGGCCGGACTACGAGCAGTACTTC. The chain has TRBV27 and TRBJ2-7; 15 positions agree with TRBD2. V lost 5 bases, J lost 3 bases, and 8 bases stayed unmatched. The germline V gene encodes CDR1 MNHEY and CDR2 SMNVEV (reference sequence). The CDR3 runs to 17 residues.

The rearrangement uses TRBV14 and TRBJ2-1; TRBD1 matches at 7 bases. This CDR3 region has 14 residues. The germline gives CDR1 SGHDN, CDR2 FVKESK. J lost 9 bases, V lost 1 base, and 6 bases had no gene match. The CDR3 reads CASSQGKGASEQFF. The CDR3 DNA is TGTGCCAGCAGCCAAGGGAAGGGGGCAAGTGAGCAGTTCTTC.

The chain has TRBV5-3 and TRBJ1-3; no firm D call. TRBV5-3 is flagged as an ORF with uncertain function. V was trimmed by 0 bases and J by 7 bases, leaving 17 bases between them. The CDR3 loop spans 16 amino acids. CDR3 protein: CARSLERVKRFNTIYF. The CDR3 DNA is TGTGCCAGAAGCTTGGAACGGGTAAAGCGGTTCAACACCATATATTTT.

This clone turned up a few times. The chain uses TRBV5-4 and TRBJ2-5; D is unresolved. The V end was cut by 0 bases, the J end by 6 bases, with 6 bases between. The CDR3 extends over 12 amino acids. CDR1 is SGHNT, CDR2 YYREEE, per germline (reference sequence). For the CDR3, the DNA is TGTGCCAGCAGCTTGGACAGCCAGACCCAGTACTTC. Encoded protein: CASSLDSQTQYF.

V is TRBV27 and J is TRBJ2-5, with D possibly being TRBD2 (5 bases). The CDR3 length is 12 residues. Deletions cut 6 bases from V and 4 bases from J, with 9 bases between. Germline loops: CDR1 MNHEY, CDR2 SMNVEV (reference sequence). The DNA of the CDR3 is TGTGCCAGCAGCGGGGAGTTAGAGACCCAGTACTTC. Its translation: CASSGELETQYF.

The V and J genes are TRBV29-1 and TRBJ2-2, with D possibly TRBD1 on 6 matching bases. With 3 bases removed from V and 6 bases from J, the gap between germline ends came to 14 bases. CDR1 and CDR2 from the germline V gene are SQVTM and ANQGSEA. CDR3 length: 14 residues. In DNA form, the CDR3 reads TGCAGCGTTGATACGGGACACCCATCCGGGGAGCTGTTTTTT. Translating gives CSVDTGHPSGELFF.

The rearrangement links TRBV2 to TRBJ2-1; 9 nucleotides agree with TRBD2. Per the germline V gene, CDR1 is SNHLY and CDR2 is FYNNEI. With 6 bases clipped from V and 5 bases from J, the junction kept 5 bases outside the gene matches. CDR3 size: 14 residues. The CDR3 DNA follows: TGTGCCAGCAGCCGACGACTAGCGGACAATGAGCAGTTCTTC. Protein: CASSRRLADNEQFF.

CDR3 region: CASTGTGGIGYTF. The DNA of the CDR3 is TGCGCCAGCACGGGGACAGGGGGCATTGGCTACACCTTC. The chain uses TRBV5-1 and TRBJ1-2, with TRBD1 identical over 12 bases. Trimming took 6 bases from V and 7 from J; bases not matched to a gene: 4. Germline values: CDR1 SGHRS, CDR2 YFSETQ. The CDR3 totals 13 residues.

J is TRBJ1-5 and V is TRBV6-6; D remains unclear. The CDR3 spans 15 residues. V lost 5 bases and J 0 bases, leaving 11 bases between the germline ends. Germline V CDR1 and CDR2: MNHNY, SVGAGI (reference sequence). CDR3 nucleotides: TGTGCCAGCAGTACCCGGGTGGATAGCAATCAGCCCCAGCATTTT. As protein: CASSTRVDSNQPQHF.

V is TRBV19 and J is TRBJ1-5; a possible D gene is TRBD1 (5 bases). Germline CDR1 and CDR2: LNHDA and SQIVND (reference sequence). This CDR3 is 15 amino acids long. V was clipped by 3 bases and J by 5 bases, with 14 bases between them. CDR3 nucleotide sequence: TGTGCCAGTAGTATTGGGCAGGGAGGGGATCAGCCCCAGCATTTT. The encoded protein is CASSIGQGGDQPQHF.

The chain employs TRBV5-1 and TRBJ2-1; 9 bases align to TRBD1. The CDR3 length is 15 residues. Looked up from germline, CDR1 is SGHRS and CDR2 is YFSETQ. Germline trimming cut 4 bases from V and 8 bases from J; bases unmatched to any gene: 10. The CDR3 DNA reads TGCGCCAGCAGCAGGGGGACAGGGCAATGGGATGAGCAGTTCTTC. It is translated as CASSRGTGQWDEQFF.

The chain links TRBV4-1 to TRBJ2-7, with TRBD2 identical over 14 bases. There are 20 residues in the CDR3. From germline, CDR1 is MGHRA and CDR2 YSYEKL. The J segment lost 0 bases and the V segment lost 2 bases, leaving 12 bases of the junction unmatched. The CDR3 nucleotides read TGCGCCAGCAGCCAAAGGACTAGCGGGGGGTACATAGAGAGCTCCTACGAGCAGTACTTC. It translates to CASSQRTSGGYIESSYEQYF.

Concerning this clone: A read error may account for a junction end that differs from germline. This chain links TRBV5-1 with TRBJ1-4, with D tentatively TRBD1 (5 bases). Germline V gene lookup returns CDR1 SGHRS and CDR2 YFSETQ. CDR3 length: 14 amino acids. This CDR3 reads CAGSPGRANEKLFF. In DNA, the CDR3 is TGCGCCGGCAGCCCCGGCAGGGCTAATGAAAAACTGTTTTTT.

V and J are TRBV6-5 and TRBJ2-1; 11 bases are a match to TRBD2. CDR3 length: 15 amino acids. Trimming at V came to 6 bases and at J to 7 bases, leaving 8 bases not matched to a gene. Germline V gene lookup returns CDR1 MNHEY and CDR2 SVGAGI. The chain's CDR3 is CASRSTSGSSNEQFF. The CDR3 DNA reads TGTGCCAGCAGGAGTACTAGCGGGAGTTCTAATGAGCAGTTCTTC.

This sequence joins TRBV11-2 and TRBJ2-5; no reliable D call. The V end was cut by 2 bases, the J end by 2 bases, with 9 bases between. The CDR3 is 14 residues long. Germline CDR1 and CDR2: SGHAT and FQNNGV. CDR3 sequence reads: CASSLSLLQETQYF. As DNA, the CDR3 is TGTGCCAGCAGCTTAAGTCTATTACAAGAGACCCAGTACTTC.